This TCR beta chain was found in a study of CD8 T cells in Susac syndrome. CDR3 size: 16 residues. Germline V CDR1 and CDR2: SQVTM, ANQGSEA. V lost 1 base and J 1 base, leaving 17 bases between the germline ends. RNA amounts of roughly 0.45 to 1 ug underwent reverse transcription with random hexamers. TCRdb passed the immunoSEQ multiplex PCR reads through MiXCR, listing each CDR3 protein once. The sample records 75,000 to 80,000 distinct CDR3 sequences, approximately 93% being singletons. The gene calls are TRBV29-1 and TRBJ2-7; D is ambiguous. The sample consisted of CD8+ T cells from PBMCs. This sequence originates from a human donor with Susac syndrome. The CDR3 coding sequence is TGCAGCGTTGAAGGCCGGACGGTACTCGGGTCCTACGAGCAGTACTTC. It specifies CSVEGRTVLGSYEQYF.